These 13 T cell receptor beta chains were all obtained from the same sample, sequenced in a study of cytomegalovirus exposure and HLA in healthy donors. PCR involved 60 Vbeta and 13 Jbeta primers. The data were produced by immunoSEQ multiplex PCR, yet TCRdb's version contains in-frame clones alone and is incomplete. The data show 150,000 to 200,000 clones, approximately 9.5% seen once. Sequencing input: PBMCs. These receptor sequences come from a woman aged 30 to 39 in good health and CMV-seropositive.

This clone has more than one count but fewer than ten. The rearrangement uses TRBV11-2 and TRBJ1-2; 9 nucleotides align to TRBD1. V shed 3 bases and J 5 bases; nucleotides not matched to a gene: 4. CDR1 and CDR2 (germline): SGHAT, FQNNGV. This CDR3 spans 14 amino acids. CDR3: CASSLGQGGYGYTF. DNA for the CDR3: TGTGCCAGCAGCTTGGGACAGGGAGGTTATGGCTACACCTTC.

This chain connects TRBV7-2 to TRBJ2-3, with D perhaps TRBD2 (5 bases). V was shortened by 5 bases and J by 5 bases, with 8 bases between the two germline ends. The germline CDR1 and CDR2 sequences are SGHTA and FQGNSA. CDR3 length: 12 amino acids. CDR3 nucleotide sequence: TGTGCCAGCAGCGGAGGTGGAGATACGCAGTATTTT. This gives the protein CASSGGGDTQYF. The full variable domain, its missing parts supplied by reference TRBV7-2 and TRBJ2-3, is GAGVSQSPSNKVTEKGKDVELRCDPISGHTALYWYRQSLGQGLEFLIYFQGNSAPDKSGLPSDRFSAERTGGSVSTLTIQRTQQEDSAVYLCASSGGGDTQYFGPGTRLTVL.

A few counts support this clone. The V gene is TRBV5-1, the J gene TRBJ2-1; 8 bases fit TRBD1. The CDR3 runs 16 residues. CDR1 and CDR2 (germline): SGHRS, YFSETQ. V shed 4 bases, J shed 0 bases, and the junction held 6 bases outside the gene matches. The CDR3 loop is CASSLDRGSSYNEQFF. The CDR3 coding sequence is TGCGCCAGCAGCCTTGACAGGGGAAGCTCCTACAATGAGCAGTTCTTC.

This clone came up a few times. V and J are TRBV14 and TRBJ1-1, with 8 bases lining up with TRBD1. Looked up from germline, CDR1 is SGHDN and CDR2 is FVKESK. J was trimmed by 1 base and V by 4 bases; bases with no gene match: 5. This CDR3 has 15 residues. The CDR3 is CASSRLTGANTEAFF. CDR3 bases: TGTGCCAGCAGCCGGTTGACAGGGGCGAACACTGAAGCTTTCTTT.

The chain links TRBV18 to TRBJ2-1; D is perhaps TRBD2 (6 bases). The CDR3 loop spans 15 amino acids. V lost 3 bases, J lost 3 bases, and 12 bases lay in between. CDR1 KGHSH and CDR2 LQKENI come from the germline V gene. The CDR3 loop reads CASSPRSGYYNEQFF. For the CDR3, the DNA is TGTGCCAGCTCACCTAGAAGCGGGTACTACAATGAGCAGTTCTTC.

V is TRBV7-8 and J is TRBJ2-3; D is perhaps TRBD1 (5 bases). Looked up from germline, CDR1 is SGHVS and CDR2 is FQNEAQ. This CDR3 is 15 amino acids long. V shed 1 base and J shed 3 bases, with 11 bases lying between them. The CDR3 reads CASSLGWQGTDTQYF. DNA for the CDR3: TGTGCCAGCAGCTTAGGGTGGCAGGGTACAGATACGCAGTATTTT.

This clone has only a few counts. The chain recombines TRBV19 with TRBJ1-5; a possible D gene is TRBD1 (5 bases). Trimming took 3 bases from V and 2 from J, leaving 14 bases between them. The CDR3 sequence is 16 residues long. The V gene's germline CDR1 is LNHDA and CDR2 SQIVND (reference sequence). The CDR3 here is CASSIVGGRGNQPQHF. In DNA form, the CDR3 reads TGTGCCAGTAGTATCGTCGGGGGACGAGGCAATCAGCCCCAGCATTTT.

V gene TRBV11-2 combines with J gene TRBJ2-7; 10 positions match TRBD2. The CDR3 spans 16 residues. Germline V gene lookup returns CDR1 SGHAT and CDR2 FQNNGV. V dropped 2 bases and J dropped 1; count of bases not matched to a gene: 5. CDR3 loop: CASSLPLSGRSYEQYF. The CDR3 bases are TGTGCCAGCAGCTTACCCCTTAGCGGGAGGTCCTACGAGCAGTACTTC.

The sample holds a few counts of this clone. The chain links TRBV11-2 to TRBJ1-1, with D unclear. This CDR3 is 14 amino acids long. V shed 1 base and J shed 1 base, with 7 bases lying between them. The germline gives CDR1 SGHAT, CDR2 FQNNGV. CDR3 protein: CASSLVGRNTEAFF. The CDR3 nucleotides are TGTGCCAGCAGCTTAGTCGGGAGGAACACTGAAGCTTTCTTT.

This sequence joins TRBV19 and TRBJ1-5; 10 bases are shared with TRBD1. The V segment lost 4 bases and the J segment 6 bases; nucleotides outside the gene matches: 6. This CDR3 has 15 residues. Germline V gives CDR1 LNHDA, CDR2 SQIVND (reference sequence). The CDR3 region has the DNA TGTGCCAGTAGTACCGGGACAGGGGACACTCAGCCCCAGCATTTT. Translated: CASSTGTGDTQPQHF.

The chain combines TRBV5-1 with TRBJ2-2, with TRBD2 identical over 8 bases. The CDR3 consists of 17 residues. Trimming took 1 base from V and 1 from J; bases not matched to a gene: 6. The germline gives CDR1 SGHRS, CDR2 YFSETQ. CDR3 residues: CASSLIVSGRNTGELFF. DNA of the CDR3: TGCGCCAGCAGCTTGATAGTAAGCGGGAGGAACACCGGGGAGCTGTTTTTT. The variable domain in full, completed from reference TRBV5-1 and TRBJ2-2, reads KAGVTQTPRYLIKTRGQQVTLSCSPISGHRSVSWYQQTPGQGLQFLFEYFSETQRNKGNFPGRFSGRQFSNSRSEMNVSTLELGDSALYLCASSLIVSGRNTGELFFGEGSRLTVL.

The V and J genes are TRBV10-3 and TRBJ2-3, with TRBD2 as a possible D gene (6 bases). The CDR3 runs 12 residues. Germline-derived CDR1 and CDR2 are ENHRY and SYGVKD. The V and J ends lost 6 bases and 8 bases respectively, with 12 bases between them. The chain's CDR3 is CAISRLEGTQYF. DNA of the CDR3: TGTGCCATCAGCCGACTAGAGGGTACGCAGTATTTT.

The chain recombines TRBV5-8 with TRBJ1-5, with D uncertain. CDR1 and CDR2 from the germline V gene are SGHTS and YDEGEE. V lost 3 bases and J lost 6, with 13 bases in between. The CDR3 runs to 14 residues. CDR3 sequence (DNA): TGTGCCAGCAGCTCGGGAGCCTCGGGTCAGCCCCAGCATTTT. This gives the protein CASSSGASGQPQHF.